Here is one T cell receptor beta chain with its context. The antigen is unknown. The entry originates in a study of shared clonotypes between healthy human individuals. The CDR3 sequence is 12 residues long. Trimming removed 1 base at V and 8 bases at J, with 8 bases between. Germline assignment: CDR1 SGHTA and CDR2 FQGNSA. The data were produced by immunoSEQ multiplex PCR, yet TCRdb's version contains in-frame clones alone and is incomplete. The sample records about 2.4 million clones, more than 80% being singletons. General study points: Lower generation probabilities were found for non-shared clonotypes than for those shared by all four donors.

The TCR was taken from a man aged 18 to 29 in good health. Source material: naive CD4+ T cells sorted from blood. The subset is: CD45RA+ positively selected. This chain joins TRBV7-2 and TRBJ1-2; D is unresolved. The CDR3 loop reads CASSLERAGYTF. The CDR3, as DNA: TGTGCCAGCAGCTTAGAGCGGGCAGGCTACACCTTC. Full variable domain (remainder filled in from reference TRBV7-2 and TRBJ1-2): GAGVSQSPSNKVTEKGKDVELRCDPISGHTALYWYRQSLGQGLEFLIYFQGNSAPDKSGLPSDRFSAERTGGSVSTLTIQRTQQEDSAVYLCASSLERAGYTFGSGTRLTVV.